The source of this T cell receptor (beta chain) is a study of spatial heterogeneity in lung cancer. The CDR3 is made up of 15 amino acids. In germline, CDR1 is LNHDA, CDR2 SQIVND (reference sequence). V lost 7 bases, J lost 5 bases, and 13 bases stayed unmatched. This clonotype was observed at least ten times. Every molecule of TCR cDNA had its own unique molecular identifier. TCRdb reprocessed the 5' RACE reads with MiXCR, giving one entry per CDR3 protein. The repertoire holds 25,000 to 30,000 distinct CDR3 sequences, with 4.5% to 7.5% as singletons. Time point specified: blood at routine non-recurrence follow-up after resection. Tumor, nontumor lung or frozen PBMC supplied whole RNA, sequenced without sorting.

The sample here was PBMCs, taken at follow-up. This chain links TRBV19 with TRBJ1-1; 7 bases match TRBD1. The sequence was collected from a male donor with early-stage non-small cell lung cancer. CDR3 bases: TGTGCCAGTAATTCCCAGGGGGGTTGGCAAACTGAAGCTTTCTTT. It codes for CASNSQGGWQTEAFF.